The T cell receptor beta chain described here comes from a study of shared clonotypes between healthy human individuals. Overall study: Donor composition was two women and a few men, aged 18 to 49. Regarding the study as a whole: When naive CD4 clonotypes were compared across several donors, about 4.8% were shared.

Original processing methods: There were no quality scores in the junction-only immunoSEQ sequences, so filtering differed. The table came from immunoSEQ multiplex PCR; TCRdb's copy has only in-frame clones and leaves some out. The D gene and trimming were derived from the DNA, and the V and J assignments and clone size from that table. Of about 1.5 million clones listed, 95% to 99% are singletons. The donor cohort consisted entirely of Caucasian adults residing in Nashville, Tennessee. Note on this clone: Antigen specificity is unknown.

The CDR3 is 14 residues long. Deletions cut 2 bases from V and 2 bases from J, with 9 bases between. CDR1 and CDR2 (germline): MDHEN, SYDVKM. The receptor comes from a man aged 25-45 years in good health. This sequence joins TRBV28 and TRBJ1-2; no definite D call. Sequencing was performed on naive CD4+ T cells sorted from blood. Subset noted: CD45RA+ positively selected. The CDR3 DNA sequence: TGTGCCAGCAGTTTAGAGGGAGGGAACTATGGCTACACCTTC. It translates to CASSLEGGNYGYTF.